This T cell receptor beta chain emerged from a study of cytomegalovirus exposure and HLA in healthy donors. Primers: 60 Vbeta forward and 13 Jbeta reverse. This table comes from immunoSEQ multiplex PCR, and its TCRdb copy is limited to in-frame clones, with some not included. The table lists some 98,000 clones, about 80% of them singletons. Worth noting for this clone: Its antigen is not known.

Study-level findings and limits: Rates of TCR association differed by HLA locus in a later analysis, with DRB1 highest and HLA-C lowest. Sequencing likely generated an artifact that appeared as a cluster of highly shared sequence variants.

Germline V gene lookup returns CDR1 MNHEY and CDR2 SVGAGI. V gave up 3 bases and J gave up 10 bases; unmatched junction bases: 8. This CDR3 contains 15 residues. The sample taken for sequencing was PBMCs. The TCR was taken from a man aged 35-49 years in good health and CMV-seronegative. The V call is TRBV6-5, the J call TRBJ2-1, with 11 nucleotides matching TRBD2. The CDR3 reads CASSYSTSGVLEQFF. As DNA, the CDR3 is TGTGCCAGCAGTTATTCGACTAGCGGGGTCCTAGAGCAGTTCTTC.